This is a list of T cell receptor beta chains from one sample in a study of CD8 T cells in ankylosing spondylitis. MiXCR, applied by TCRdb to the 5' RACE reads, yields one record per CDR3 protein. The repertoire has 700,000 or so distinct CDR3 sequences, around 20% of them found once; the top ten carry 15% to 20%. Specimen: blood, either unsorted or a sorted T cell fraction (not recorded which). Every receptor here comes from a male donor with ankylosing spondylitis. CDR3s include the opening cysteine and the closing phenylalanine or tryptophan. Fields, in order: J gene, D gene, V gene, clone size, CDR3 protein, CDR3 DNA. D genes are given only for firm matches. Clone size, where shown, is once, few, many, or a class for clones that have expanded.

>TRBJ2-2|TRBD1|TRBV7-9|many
CASSLRQGDTGELFF
TGTGCCAGCAGCTTACGACAGGGCGACACCGGGGAGCTGTTTTTT
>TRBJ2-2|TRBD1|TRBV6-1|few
CASSPDRGSRELFF
TGTGCCAGCAGTCCTGACAGGGGGAGCCGGGAGCTGTTTTTT
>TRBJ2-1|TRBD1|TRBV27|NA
CASSLSGGTGTGEQFF
TGTGCCAGCAGTTTAAGCGGTGGGACAGGGACTGGCGAGCAGTTCTTC
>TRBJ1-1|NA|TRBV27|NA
CASSLNGKATEAFF
TGTGCCAGCAGCCTCAATGGGAAGGCCACTGAAGCTTTCTTT
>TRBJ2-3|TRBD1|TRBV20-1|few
CSSSGQGADTQYF
TGCAGTAGTAGCGGACAGGGTGCAGATACGCAGTATTTT
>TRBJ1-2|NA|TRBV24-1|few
CATTLLGGWFPPANYGYTF
TGTGCCACCACTCTTCTTGGGGGTTGGTTCCCTCCGGCAAACTATGGCTACACCTTC
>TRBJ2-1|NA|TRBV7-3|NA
CASSLFSSLSYNEQFF
TGTGCCAGCAGCTTATTCTCGTCTCTCTCCTACAATGAGCAGTTCTTC
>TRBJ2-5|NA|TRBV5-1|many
CASSLGGLQETQYF
TGCGCCAGCAGCTTGGGTGGACTTCAGGAGACCCAGTACTTC
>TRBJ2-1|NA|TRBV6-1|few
CASSRQSSSYNEQFF
TGTGCCAGCAGTCGGCAGAGTAGCTCCTACAATGAGCAGTTCTTC
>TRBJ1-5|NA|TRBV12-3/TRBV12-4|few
CASSPLEGPQHF
TGTGCCAGCAGTCCTCTAGAGGGGCCCCAGCATTTT
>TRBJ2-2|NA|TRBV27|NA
CASSFGQGIGELFF
TGTGCCAGCAGTTTTGGTCAGGGGATCGGGGAGCTGTTTTTT
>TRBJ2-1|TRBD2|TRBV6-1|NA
CASRPAGGGLYNEQFF
TGTGCCAGCAGGCCAGCGGGGGGGGGACTCTACAATGAGCAGTTCTTC
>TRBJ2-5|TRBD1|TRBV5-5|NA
CASRGQSLGWETQYF
TGTGCCAGCAGGGGACAGTCGCTGGGGTGGGAGACCCAGTACTTC
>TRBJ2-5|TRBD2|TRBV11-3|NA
CASSSGLAGGQTQYF
TGTGCCAGCAGCTCCGGACTAGCGGGGGGACAGACCCAGTACTTC
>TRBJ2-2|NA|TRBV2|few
CASSRTGRGTGELFF
TGTGCCAGCAGCCGAACCGGACGGGGCACCGGGGAGCTGTTTTTT
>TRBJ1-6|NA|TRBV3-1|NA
CASSQGQTGVGGRSPLHF
TGTGCCAGCAGCCAAGGACAGACAGGCGTCGGGGGGAGGTCACCCCTCCACTTT
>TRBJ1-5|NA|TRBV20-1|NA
CSAREKAYQPQHF
TGCAGTGCTAGAGAGAAGGCCTACCAGCCCCAGCATTTT
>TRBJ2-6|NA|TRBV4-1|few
CASSQDLVWSSGANVLTF
TGCGCCAGCAGCCAAGATTTGGTGTGGTCCTCTGGGGCCAACGTCCTGACTTTC
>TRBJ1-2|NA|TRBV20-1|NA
CSARESPRGNYGYTF
TGCAGTGCTAGAGAATCCCCCCGGGGAAACTATGGCTACACCTTC
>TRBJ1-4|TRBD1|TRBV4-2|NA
CASSTTPDRVGEKLFF
TGTGCCAGCAGCACTACCCCCGACAGGGTAGGCGAAAAACTGTTTTTT
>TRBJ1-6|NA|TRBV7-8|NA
CASSVDGSSYNSPLHF
TGTGCCAGCAGCGTGGACGGCAGCTCCTATAATTCACCCCTCCACTTT
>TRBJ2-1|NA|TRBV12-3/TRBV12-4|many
CASSPGAKEQFF
TGTGCCAGCAGCCCCGGAGCGAAGGAGCAGTTCTTC
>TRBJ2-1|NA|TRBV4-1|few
CASSVLLGVNEQFF
TGCGCCAGCAGCGTTTTATTGGGGGTCAATGAGCAGTTCTTC
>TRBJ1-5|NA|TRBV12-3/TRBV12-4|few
CASSWGYGNQPQHF
TGTGCCAGCAGTTGGGGGTATGGTAATCAGCCCCAGCATTTT
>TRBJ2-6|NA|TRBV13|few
CASSSTSGANVLTF
TGTGCCAGCAGCTCAACCTCTGGGGCCAACGTCCTGACTTTC
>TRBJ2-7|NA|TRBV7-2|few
CASSVEGTVTYEQYF
TGTGCCAGCAGCGTAGAGGGGACGGTTACCTACGAGCAGTACTTC
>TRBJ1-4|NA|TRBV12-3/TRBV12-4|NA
CASSSLRSNEKLFF
TGTGCCAGCAGTTCACTTAGGTCTAATGAAAAACTGTTTTTT
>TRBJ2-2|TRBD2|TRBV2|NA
CASTASGTSTGELFF
TGTGCCAGCACTGCGTCCGGGACTAGCACCGGGGAGCTGTTTTTT
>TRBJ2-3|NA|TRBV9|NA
CASSSGGPLGTDTQYF
TGTGCCAGCAGCTCCGGGGGCCCTCTCGGCACAGATACGCAGTATTTT
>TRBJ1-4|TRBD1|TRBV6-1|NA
CASTRQGPTEKLFF
TGTGCCAGCACCCGACAGGGGCCAACCGAAAAACTGTTTTTT
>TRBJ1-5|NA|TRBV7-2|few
CASSLAARGVRGNQPQHF
TGTGCCAGCAGCTTAGCGGCGAGGGGGGTAAGGGGCAATCAGCCCCAGCATTTT
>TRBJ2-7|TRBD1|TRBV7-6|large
CASSLGSGQGGYEQYF
TGTGCCAGCAGCTTAGGTTCGGGACAGGGTGGCTACGAGCAGTACTTC
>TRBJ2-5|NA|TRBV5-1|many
CASSLGNGETQYF
TGCGCCAGCAGCTTGGGCAATGGGGAGACCCAGTACTTC
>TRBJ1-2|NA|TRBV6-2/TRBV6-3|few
CASSYPSWRRPYGYTF
TGTGCCAGCAGTTACCCTTCGTGGAGGCGCCCCTATGGCTACACCTTC